This TCR beta chain is from a study of OX40 agonist ivuxolimab in advanced cancers. CDR1 and CDR2 from the germline V gene are LNHDA and SQIVND (reference sequence). This CDR3 spans 17 amino acids. V lost 6 bases and J lost 0; bases outside the gene matches: 10. This table comes from immunoSEQ multiplex PCR, and its TCRdb copy is limited to in-frame clones, with some not included. The sample carries some 70,000 clones, roughly 90% recorded once. V is TRBV19 and J is TRBJ2-2, with 7 bases lining up with TRBD1. This receptor was taken from an adult with an advanced solid tumor such as melanoma, head and neck, liver or kidney cancer. The source was CD4+ or CD8+ T cells sorted from blood, collected in a trial of the OX40 agonist ivuxolimab. CDR3 nucleotide sequence: TGTGCCAGTAGAAACTGGGACAGACTCGCGAACACCGGGGAGCTGTTTTTT. As protein: CASRNWDRLANTGELFF. Combining the CDR3 with reference TRBV19 and TRBJ2-2 gives the whole variable domain DGGITQSPKYLFRKEGQNVTLSCEQNLNHDAMYWYRQDPGQGLRLIYYSQIVNDFQKGDIAEGYSVSREKKESFPLTVTSAQKNPTAFYLCASRNWDRLANTGELFFGEGSRLTVL.